Each of the 22 T cell receptor beta chains below was sequenced from the same sample in a study of blood T cell repertoires in COVID-19 (TCRdb year 2020). The protocol used for the library was the immunoSEQ multiplex PCR assay. TCRdb's version of the immuneACCESS table is confined to in-frame rearrangements and falls short of the full clone set. An unresolved V gene accounts for under half of the shortfall where checked; the remainder is of unknown origin. Recorded for this sample are some 80,000 clones; roughly 84% of them occurred a single time. The biggest ten clones account for 9.5% to 12% of the sample. Sequencing used peripheral blood. The source of these receptors is a man in his 60s with COVID-19, enrolled during active disease.

A few counts support this clone. V gene TRBV29-1 combines with J gene TRBJ1-1; D is ambiguous. The CDR3 loop spans 12 amino acids. Germline CDR1 and CDR2: SQVTM and ANQGSEA. The V end lost 5 bases, the J end lost 6 bases, and 13 bases lay between the germline ends. The CDR3 DNA sequence: TGCAGCGTTAACGGTGAATACGCTGAAGCTTTCTTT. It encodes CSVNGEYAEAFF. The full variable domain, its missing parts supplied by reference TRBV29-1 and TRBJ1-1, is SAVISQKPSRDICQRGTSLTIQCQVDSQVTMMFWYRQQPGQSLTLIATANQGSEATYESGFVIDKFPISRPNLTFSTLTVSNMSPEDSSIYLCSVNGEYAEAFFGQGTRLTVV.

This clone was picked up a small number of times. The rearrangement uses TRBV5-4 and TRBJ2-1, with 8 bases matching TRBD1. This CDR3 is built from 14 residues. J lost 7 bases, V lost 4 bases, and 7 bases had no gene match. Per germline, CDR1 SGHNT and CDR2 YYREEE (reference sequence). This CDR3 reads CASSGWDRLNEQFF. In nucleotides, the CDR3 is TGTGCCAGCAGCGGATGGGACAGGTTGAATGAGCAGTTCTTC.

The rearrangement links TRBV4-1 to TRBJ2-7, with D possibly matching TRBD1 (6 bases). V lost 0 bases to trimming and J lost 5 bases, with 11 bases between them. Germline lookup yields CDR1 MGHRA and CDR2 YSYEKL. The CDR3 loop spans 14 amino acids. The CDR3 region is CASSQEITGNEQYF. The CDR3 DNA reads as TGCGCCAGCAGCCAAGAAATAACAGGGAACGAGCAGTACTTC.

The rearrangement links TRBV15 to TRBJ1-6; D perhaps matches TRBD1 (6 bases). The germline gives CDR1 LNHNV, CDR2 YYDKDF (reference sequence). CDR3 length: 15 amino acids. V gave up 11 bases and J gave up 8 bases, with 22 bases separating them. This CDR3 is CAPTNRALLYSPLHF. The CDR3 region has the DNA TGTGCCCCTACCAACAGGGCTTTGTTATATTCACCCCTCCACTTT.

This chain joins TRBV30 and TRBJ2-7, with a tentative D call TRBD1 (5 bases). This CDR3 comprises 14 residues. In germline, CDR1 is GTSNPN, CDR2 SVGIG (reference sequence). V was trimmed by 4 bases and J by 0 bases, leaving 13 bases between them. The DNA for the CDR3 is TGTGCCTGGAATCCTAGGACAAACTCCTACGAGCAGTACTTC. It specifies CAWNPRTNSYEQYF. The entire variable domain, with the rest obtained from reference TRBV30 and TRBJ2-7, is as follows: SQTIHQWPATLVQPVGSPLSLECTVEGTSNPNLYWYRQAAGRGLQLLFYSVGIGQISSEVPQNLSASRPQDRQFILSSKKLLLSDSGFYLCAWNPRTNSYEQYFGPGTRLTVT.

The rearrangement joins TRBV19 to TRBJ2-3; 12 bases match TRBD2. The V segment lost 6 bases and the J segment 4 bases; nucleotides outside the gene matches: 5. Germline V lookup: CDR1 LNHDA, CDR2 SQIVND (reference sequence). There are 15 residues in the CDR3. Here the CDR3 reads CASSPLAGGSDTQYF. In nucleotides, the CDR3 is TGTGCCAGTAGCCCTCTAGCGGGAGGGTCAGATACGCAGTATTTT.

The J gene is TRBJ1-1, the V gene TRBV11-1; TRBD1 aligns across 8 bases. Germline trimming cut 5 bases from V and 4 bases from J; bases unmatched to any gene: 9. The CDR3 length is 15 residues. Germline assignment: CDR1 SGHAT and CDR2 FQDESV (reference sequence). In nucleotides, the CDR3 is TGTGCCAGCAGCGTAGGACAGGGCACCGCCACTGAAGCTTTCTTT. It is translated as CASSVGQGTATEAFF.

This chain connects TRBV12-5 to TRBJ1-3, with D perhaps TRBD1 (6 bases). From germline, CDR1 is LGHNT and CDR2 FRNRAP. This CDR3 region has 15 residues. The V gene lost 4 bases and the J gene lost 2 bases, with 12 bases spanning the gap. CDR3 DNA: TGTGCTAGTGGTTCAGGGGTGTACGCTGGAAACACCATATATTTT. It encodes CASGSGVYAGNTIYF.

The rearrangement uses TRBV9 and TRBJ2-7; TRBD2 agrees at 9 bases. This CDR3 has 16 residues. V was pared by 3 bases and J by 5 bases, with 12 bases of the junction left unmatched. Germline assignment: CDR1 SGDLS and CDR2 YYNGEE. The CDR3 here is CASSASPLAGLHEQYF. The CDR3 nucleotides are TGTGCCAGCAGCGCCTCGCCCCTAGCGGGGTTACACGAGCAGTACTTC. Complete variable domain (other parts from reference TRBV9 and TRBJ2-7): DSGVTQTPKHLITATGQRVTLRCSPRSGDLSVYWYQQSLDQGLQFLIQYYNGEERAKGNILERFSAQQFPDLHSELNLSSLELGDSALYFCASSASPLAGLHEQYFGPGTRLTVT.

This chain connects TRBV5-1 to TRBJ1-2; 8 nucleotides agree with TRBD1. CDR1 is SGHRS and CDR2 is YFSETQ in the germline V gene. The V and J ends lost 1 base and 7 bases, in that order; junction bases with no gene match: 9. CDR3 length equals 15 residues. Here the CDR3 reads CASSLPAGTGGGYTF. DNA of the CDR3: TGCGCCAGCAGCTTGCCCGCCGGGACAGGTGGTGGCTACACCTTC. The complete variable domain, with remaining parts taken from reference TRBV5-1 and TRBJ1-2, reads KAGVTQTPRYLIKTRGQQVTLSCSPISGHRSVSWYQQTPGQGLQFLFEYFSETQRNKGNFPGRFSGRQFSNSRSEMNVSTLELGDSALYLCASSLPAGTGGGYTFGSGTRLTVV.

This clone was seen only once. Compared with germline, one end of the junction differs, possibly owing to a read error. The same CDR3 is also encoded by other DNA sequences in this sample. The chain uses TRBV4-2 and TRBJ1-5, with a weak D call TRBD1 (5 bases). This CDR3 is 19 amino acids long. From germline, CDR1 is LGHNA and CDR2 YNFKEQ. The CDR3 DNA follows: TGTGCCAGCAGCCAAGTGTCCCACCCAACAGGTTCGATTGTACAGCCCCAACATTTT. The encoded protein is CASSQVSHPTGSIVQPQHF.

The rearrangement links TRBV11-1 to TRBJ1-1; 7 nucleotides agree with TRBD1. Germline trimming cut 2 bases from V and 11 bases from J; bases unmatched to any gene: 8. Per germline, CDR1 SGHAT and CDR2 FQDESV (reference sequence). CDR3 length: 13 amino acids. The chain's CDR3 is CASSLSATGPAFF. CDR3 sequence (DNA): TGTGCCAGCAGCTTAAGCGCGACAGGGCCGGCTTTCTTT.

V usage is TRBV4-2 and J usage is TRBJ2-7; 8 nucleotides line up with TRBD2. The CDR3 is 19 residues long. Per the germline V gene, CDR1 is LGHNA and CDR2 is YNFKEQ. V lost 0 bases, J lost 0 bases, and 13 bases stayed unmatched. The CDR3 is CASSQERGAGGPSSYEQYF. CDR3 in DNA: TGTGCCAGCAGCCAAGAAAGGGGGGCGGGGGGTCCCAGCTCCTACGAGCAGTACTTC.

This clone was seen a few times. This rearrangement joins TRBV6-1 to TRBJ1-6; 12 nucleotides align to TRBD1. V was clipped by 2 bases and J by 9 bases; unmatched bases: 5. CDR3 length: 16 amino acids. In germline, CDR1 is MNHNS, CDR2 SASEGT. In nucleotides, the CDR3 is TGTGCCAGCAGTGAAAGGGGACAGGGGGCACGTTCACCCCTCCACTTT. Protein sequence: CASSERGQGARSPLHF.

This sequence joins TRBV2 and TRBJ2-5; D possibly corresponds to TRBD1 (8 bases). The germline V and J ends were trimmed by 6 bases and 9 bases, with 26 bases remaining between them. CDR1 and CDR2 from the germline V gene are SNHLY and FYNNEI. This CDR3 is built from 16 residues. The CDR3 DNA is TGTGCCAGCAGGGCGACCATCATTGGACAGGGAGGGGCCCAGTACTTC. This encodes CASRATIIGQGGAQYF.

V and J are TRBV7-3 and TRBJ2-7; D is possibly TRBD1 (6 bases). This CDR3 contains 16 residues. Trimming removed 0 bases from V and 3 bases from J, with 15 bases in between. Germline CDR1 is SGHTA and CDR2 is FQGTGA. CDR3 residues: CASSLTILQGIYEQYF. In nucleotides, the CDR3 is TGTGCCAGCAGCTTAACGATCCTGCAGGGGATCTACGAGCAGTACTTC.

V gene TRBV5-1 combines with J gene TRBJ1-1; tentatively, D is TRBD1 (6 bases). Trimming shortened V by 0 bases and J by 3 bases, and 12 bases separated the two germline ends. CDR3 length: 15 amino acids. Germline-derived CDR1 and CDR2 are SGHRS and YFSETQ. The CDR3 nucleotides are TGCGCCAGCAGCTTGGTGGGGGCAGGGGACACTGAAGCTTTCTTT. Amino acids: CASSLVGAGDTEAFF.

The chain has TRBV2 and TRBJ2-4; D is undetermined. The germline V and J ends were trimmed by 1 base and 0 bases, with 13 bases remaining between them. The CDR3 sequence is 17 residues long. Germline lookup yields CDR1 SNHLY and CDR2 FYNNEI. CDR3 loop: CASSEGQVDRAKNIQYF. CDR3 in DNA: TGTGCCAGCAGTGAAGGGCAGGTGGATCGAGCCAAAAACATTCAGTACTTC. The full variable domain, in which reference TRBV2 and TRBJ2-4 provide the parts outside the CDR3, is EPEVTQTPSHQVTQMGQEVILRCVPISNHLYFYWYRQILGQKVEFLVSFYNNEISEKSEIFDDQFSVERPDGSNFTLKIRSTKLEDSAMYFCASSEGQVDRAKNIQYFGAGTRLSVL.

The rearrangement links TRBV29-1 to TRBJ2-1; the match to TRBD1 covers 8 bases. Trimming removed 3 bases from V and 8 bases from J; junction bases left unmatched: 15. Germline V lookup: CDR1 SQVTM, CDR2 ANQGSEA. This CDR3 has 16 residues. The CDR3 DNA reads as TGCAGCGTTGAGAGCCCCGGGACAGGTAATGGTGATGAGCAGTTCTTC. It encodes CSVESPGTGNGDEQFF.

The CDR3 loop reads CASSRRTSGIGNEQFF. DNA of the CDR3: TGTGCCAGCTCCCGACGGACTAGCGGGATAGGAAATGAGCAGTTCTTC. The V and J genes are TRBV18 and TRBJ2-1; the match to TRBD2 covers 12 bases. The CDR3 totals 16 residues. V lost 6 bases and J lost 7; bases outside the gene matches: 10. Germline V CDR1 and CDR2: KGHSH, LQKENI. Full variable domain (outside the CDR3, taken from reference TRBV18 and TRBJ2-1): NAGVMQNPRHLVRRRGQEARLRCSPMKGHSHVYWYRQLPEEGLKFMVYLQKENIIDESGMPKERFSAEFPKEGPSILRIQQVVRGDSAAYFCASSRRTSGIGNEQFFGPGTRLTVL.

The chain carries TRBV7-6 and TRBJ2-7; 11 positions match TRBD2. V lost 2 bases to trimming and J lost 2 bases; unmatched junction nucleotides: 2. The germline gives CDR1 SGHVS, CDR2 FNYEAQ. There are 15 residues in the CDR3. The CDR3 is CASSLLAGGPYEQYF. The DNA of the CDR3 is TGTGCCAGCAGCTTACTAGCGGGGGGTCCCTACGAGCAGTACTTC.

The chain is built from TRBV10-1 and TRBJ1-5; weak D call: TRBD1 (5 bases). Germline assignment: CDR1 WNHNN and CDR2 SYGVQD (reference sequence). CDR3 length: 13 residues. Deletions cut 4 bases from V and 6 bases from J, with 10 bases between. The CDR3 bases are TGCGCCAGCAGTGCAGGGATCGGTCAGCCCCAGCATTTT. This translates into CASSAGIGQPQHF.